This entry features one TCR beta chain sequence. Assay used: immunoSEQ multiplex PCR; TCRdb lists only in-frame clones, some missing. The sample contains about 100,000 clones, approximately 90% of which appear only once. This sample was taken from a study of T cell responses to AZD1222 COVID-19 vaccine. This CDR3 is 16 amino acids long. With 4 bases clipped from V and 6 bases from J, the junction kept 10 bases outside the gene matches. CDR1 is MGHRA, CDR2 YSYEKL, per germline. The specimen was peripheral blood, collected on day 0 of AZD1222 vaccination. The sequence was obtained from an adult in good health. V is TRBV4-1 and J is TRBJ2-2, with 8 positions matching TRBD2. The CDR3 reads CASSPWTSRRAGELFF. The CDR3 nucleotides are TGCGCCAGCAGCCCCTGGACTAGCAGAAGGGCCGGGGAGCTGTTTTTT.